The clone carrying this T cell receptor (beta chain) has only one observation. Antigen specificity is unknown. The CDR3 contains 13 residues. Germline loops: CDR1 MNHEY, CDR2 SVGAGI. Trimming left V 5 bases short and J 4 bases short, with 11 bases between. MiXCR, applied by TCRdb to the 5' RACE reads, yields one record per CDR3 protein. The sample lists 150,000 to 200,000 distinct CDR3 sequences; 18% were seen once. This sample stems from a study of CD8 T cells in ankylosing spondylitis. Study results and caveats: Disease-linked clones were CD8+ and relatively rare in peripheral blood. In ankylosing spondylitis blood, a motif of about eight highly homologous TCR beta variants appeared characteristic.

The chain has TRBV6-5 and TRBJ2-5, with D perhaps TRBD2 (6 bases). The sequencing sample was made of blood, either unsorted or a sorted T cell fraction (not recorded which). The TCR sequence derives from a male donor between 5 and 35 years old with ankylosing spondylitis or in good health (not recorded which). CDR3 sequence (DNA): TGTGCCAGCAGTGACGCCGGGGGAGAGACCCAGTACTTC. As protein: CASSDAGGETQYF.